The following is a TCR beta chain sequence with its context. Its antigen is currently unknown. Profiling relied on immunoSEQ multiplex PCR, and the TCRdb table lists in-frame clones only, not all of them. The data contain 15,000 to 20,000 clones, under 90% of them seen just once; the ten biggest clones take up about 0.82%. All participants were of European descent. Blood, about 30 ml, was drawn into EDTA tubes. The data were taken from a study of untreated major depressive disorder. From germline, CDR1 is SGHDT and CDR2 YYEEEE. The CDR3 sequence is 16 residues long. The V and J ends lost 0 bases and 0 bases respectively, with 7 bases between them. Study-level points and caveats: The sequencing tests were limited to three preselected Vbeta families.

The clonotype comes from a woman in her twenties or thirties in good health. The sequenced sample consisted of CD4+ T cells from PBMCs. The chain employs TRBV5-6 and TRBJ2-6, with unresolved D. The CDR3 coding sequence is TGTGCCAGCAGCTTGGGCCTTACCTCTGGGGCCAACGTCCTGACTTTC. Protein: CASSLGLTSGANVLTF.